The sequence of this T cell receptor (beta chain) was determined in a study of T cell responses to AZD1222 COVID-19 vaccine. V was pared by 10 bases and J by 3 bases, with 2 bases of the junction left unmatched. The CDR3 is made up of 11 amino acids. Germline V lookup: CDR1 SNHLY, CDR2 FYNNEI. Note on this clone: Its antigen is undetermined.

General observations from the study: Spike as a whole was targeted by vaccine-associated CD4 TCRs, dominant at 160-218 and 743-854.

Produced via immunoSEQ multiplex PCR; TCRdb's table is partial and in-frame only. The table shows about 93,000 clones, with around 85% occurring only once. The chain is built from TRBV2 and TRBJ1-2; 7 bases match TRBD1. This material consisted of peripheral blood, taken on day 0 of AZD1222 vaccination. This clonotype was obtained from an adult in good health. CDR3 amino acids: CATDRDYGYTF. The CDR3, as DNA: TGTGCCACAGACAGGGACTATGGCTACACCTTC. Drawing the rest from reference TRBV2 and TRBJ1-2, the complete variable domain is EPEVTQTPSHQVTQMGQEVILRCVPISNHLYFYWYRQILGQKVEFLVSFYNNEISEKSEIFDDQFSVERPDGSNFTLKIRSTKLEDSAMYFCATDRDYGYTFGSGTRLTVV.